Shown below are 16 T cell receptor beta chains from a single sample sequenced in a study of cytotoxic CD8 clonotypes in ibrutinib-treated CLL (dated by TCRdb to about 2021). The library relied on the immunoSEQ multiplex PCR assay. The table comes from immuneACCESS by way of TCRdb, which keeps in-frame sequences with V and J called. Part of the clones is missing from these tables; in studies checked, under half for an unresolved V gene and the rest for unknown reasons. For this sample there are roughly 160,000 clones; 81% appear just once. Together, the top ten hold roughly 1.9% of the sample. The intended sense of this specimen's time point label: roughly 12 months on ibrutinib. Sequenced material: PBMCs, taken after 12 months of ibrutinib treatment. The receptor source for this set is a human donor with chronic lymphocytic leukemia.

The chain joins TRBV5-5 to TRBJ1-5; no definite D call. V lost 3 bases and J lost 4, with 14 bases in between. Per germline, CDR1 SGHKS and CDR2 YYEKEE (reference sequence). The CDR3 runs 15 residues. CDR3 sequence reads: CASSSQNRGNQPQHF. CDR3 DNA sequence: TGTGCCAGCAGCTCACAAAACCGGGGAAATCAGCCCCAGCATTTT.

The gene calls are TRBV7-6 and TRBJ1-6, with D hard to call. V lost 5 bases to trimming and J lost 0 bases, with 11 bases between them. CDR3 length: 16 amino acids. CDR1 is SGHVS and CDR2 is FNYEAQ in the germline V gene. The CDR3 here is CASSPRESSYNSPLHF. The DNA for the CDR3 is TGTGCCAGCAGCCCCCGGGAGAGCTCCTATAATTCACCCCTCCACTTT. The entire variable domain, with the rest obtained from reference TRBV7-6 and TRBJ1-6, is as follows: GAGVSQSPRYKVTKRGQDVALRCDPISGHVSLYWYRQALGQGPEFLTYFNYEAQQDKSGLPNDRFSAERPEGSISTLTIQRTEQRDSAMYRCASSPRESSYNSPLHFGNGTRLTVT.

The genes are TRBV7-9 and TRBJ2-2, with D possibly matching TRBD2 (6 bases). Per the germline V gene, CDR1 is SEHNR and CDR2 is FQNEAQ (reference sequence). V was trimmed by 5 bases and J by 6 bases, leaving 7 bases between them. The CDR3 loop spans 12 amino acids. CDR3 coding DNA: TGTGCCAGCAGCGGAGGGCCCGGGGAGCTGTTTTTT. This gives the protein CASSGGPGELFF.

The chain employs TRBV4-3 and TRBJ1-1, with D possibly matching TRBD1 (6 bases). V lost 0 bases to trimming and J lost 6 bases, with 14 bases between them. The CDR3 has 15 residues. From germline, CDR1 is LGHNA and CDR2 YSLEER. The CDR3 spells CASSQEVRGLSEAFF. The CDR3 nucleotides are TGCGCCAGCAGCCAAGAGGTCCGGGGGCTCTCTGAAGCTTTCTTT.

The chain combines TRBV6-4 with TRBJ2-1, with a weak D call TRBD1 (5 bases). The CDR3 is made up of 13 amino acids. V lost 11 bases and J lost 0, with 11 bases in between. The germline V gene has CDR1 MRHNA and CDR2 SNTAGT. The DNA for the CDR3 is TGTGCCGGTAGACAGAGCTCCTACAATGAGCAGTTCTTC. As protein: CAGRQSSYNEQFF.

The table lists this clone with a few counts. The gene calls are TRBV14 and TRBJ2-5; possible D gene TRBD2, 5 bases. V gave up 2 bases and J gave up 1 base, with 23 bases separating them. This CDR3 spans 19 amino acids. CDR1 is SGHDN, CDR2 FVKESK, per germline. The CDR3 DNA reads as TGTGCCAGCAGCCAACCGACGGCAGCGTTTGAGAGGGTCCAAGAGACCCAGTACTTC. Translated: CASSQPTAAFERVQETQYF.

The rearrangement uses TRBV7-2 and TRBJ1-2; D possibly corresponds to TRBD1 (5 bases). The V and J ends lost 5 bases and 2 bases respectively, with 12 bases between them. CDR1 and CDR2 from the germline V gene are SGHTA and FQGNSA. The CDR3 runs to 14 residues. Here the CDR3 reads CASSPGHPNYGYTF. The CDR3, as DNA: TGTGCCAGCAGCCCGGGGCACCCCAACTATGGCTACACCTTC. The full variable domain, its missing parts supplied by reference TRBV7-2 and TRBJ1-2, is GAGVSQSPSNKVTEKGKDVELRCDPISGHTALYWYRQSLGQGLEFLIYFQGNSAPDKSGLPSDRFSAERTGGSVSTLTIQRTQQEDSAVYLCASSPGHPNYGYTFGSGTRLTVV.

V and J are TRBV28 and TRBJ2-7; maybe TRBD2 (7 bases). Per the germline V gene, CDR1 is MDHEN and CDR2 is SYDVKM. This CDR3 has 19 amino acids. Trimming stripped 10 bases from V and 2 bases from J, with 33 bases between. The CDR3 nucleotides are TGTGCCACCTATACACCGACGGGTCGGGGCCCGGGGGGCGCCTACGAGCAGTACTTC. Amino acids: CATYTPTGRGPGGAYEQYF.

The chain recombines TRBV7-8 with TRBJ1-2; 10 bases are a match to TRBD1. Germline CDR1 is SGHVS and CDR2 is FQNEAQ. Trimming at V came to 5 bases and at J to 5 bases, leaving 17 bases not matched to a gene. The CDR3 is 18 residues long. CDR3 sequence: CASSPDPEGQGRMYGYTF. CDR3 DNA sequence: TGTGCCAGCAGCCCAGACCCCGAGGGACAGGGGAGAATGTATGGCTACACCTTC.

The rearrangement links TRBV18 to TRBJ2-2; D not certain. CDR1 KGHSH and CDR2 LQKENI come from the germline V gene. There are 14 residues in the CDR3. The V and J ends lost 2 bases and 5 bases respectively, with 9 bases between them. The CDR3 loop is CASSPVRGTGELFF. CDR3 in DNA: TGTGCCAGCTCACCAGTTCGTGGGACCGGGGAGCTGTTTTTT. The full variable domain, completed using reference TRBV18 and TRBJ2-2, is NAGVMQNPRHLVRRRGQEARLRCSPMKGHSHVYWYRQLPEEGLKFMVYLQKENIIDESGMPKERFSAEFPKEGPSILRIQQVVRGDSAAYFCASSPVRGTGELFFGEGSRLTVL.

The CDR3 loop is CASSGGSGGEPYEQYF. The CDR3 bases are TGTGCCAGCAGTGGAGGGAGCGGGGGTGAACCCTACGAGCAGTACTTC. The chain couples TRBV6-1 to TRBJ2-7; 8 bases line up with TRBD2. V dropped 4 bases and J dropped 2; count of bases not matched to a gene: 10. The CDR3 runs 16 residues. The V gene's germline CDR1 is MNHNS and CDR2 SASEGT.

This clone was found a few times. This chain uses TRBV5-1 with TRBJ2-1; 14 nucleotides agree with TRBD2. This CDR3 has 13 residues. V lost 9 bases to trimming and J lost 9 bases; unmatched junction nucleotides: 5. The V gene's germline CDR1 is SGHRS and CDR2 YFSETQ. The CDR3 is CATGLAGGVEQFF. The CDR3 DNA reads as TGCGCCACCGGACTAGCGGGAGGAGTTGAGCAGTTCTTC.

This clone was counted once. At one boundary the junction diverges from the germline segment, which might be a read error. J is TRBJ2-1 and V is TRBV7-2; D gene unclear. The germline V gene has CDR1 SGHTA and CDR2 FQGNSA. The CDR3 runs 15 residues. CDR3 residues: CASSQDQTPYNEQFF. The CDR3 nucleotides read TGCGCCAGCAGCCAAGATCAGACCCCCTACAATGAGCAGTTCTTC.

The rearrangement links TRBV5-6 to TRBJ2-5; D possibly corresponds to TRBD2 (6 bases). With 0 bases removed from V and 4 bases from J, the gap between germline ends came to 10 bases. CDR1 and CDR2 from the germline V gene are SGHDT and YYEEEE. This CDR3 contains 14 residues. CDR3 nucleotides: TGTGCCAGCAGCTTGGTGGGCGGGGCAGAGACCCAGTACTTC. Protein: CASSLVGGAETQYF.

This chain uses TRBV7-9 with TRBJ2-2; possibly TRBD1 for D (5 bases). This CDR3 is 16 amino acids long. Germline V gene data show CDR1 as SEHNR and CDR2 as FQNEAQ (reference sequence). Trimming shortened V by 1 base and J by 4 bases, and 13 bases separated the two germline ends. This CDR3 reads CASSLVDRSFTGELFF. CDR3 sequence (DNA): TGTGCCAGCAGCTTAGTTGACAGATCTTTCACCGGGGAGCTGTTTTTT.

The table lists this clone with a count of one. V usage is TRBV5-1 and J usage is TRBJ2-5, with unresolved D. Germline CDR1 SGHRS, CDR2 YFSETQ. This CDR3 is built from 12 residues. V dropped 5 bases and J dropped 4 bases, with 9 bases sitting between them. The CDR3 loop reads CASRAERETQYF. The CDR3, as DNA: TGCGCCAGCAGGGCCGAGCGAGAGACCCAGTACTTC.